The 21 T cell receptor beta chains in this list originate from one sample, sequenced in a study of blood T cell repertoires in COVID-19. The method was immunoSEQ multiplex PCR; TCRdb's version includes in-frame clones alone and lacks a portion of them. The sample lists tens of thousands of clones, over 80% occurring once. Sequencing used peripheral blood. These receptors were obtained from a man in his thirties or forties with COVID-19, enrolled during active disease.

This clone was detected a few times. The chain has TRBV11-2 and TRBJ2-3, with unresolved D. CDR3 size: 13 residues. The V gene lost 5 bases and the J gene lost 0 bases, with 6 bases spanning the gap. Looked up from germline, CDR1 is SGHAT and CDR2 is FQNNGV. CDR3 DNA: TGTGCCAGCAGCATTAGTAGCACAGATACGCAGTATTTT. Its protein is CASSISSTDTQYF.

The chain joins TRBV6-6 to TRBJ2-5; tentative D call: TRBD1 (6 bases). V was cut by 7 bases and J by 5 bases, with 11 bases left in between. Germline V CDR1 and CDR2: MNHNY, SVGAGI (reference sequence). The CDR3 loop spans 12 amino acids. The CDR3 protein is CASTQGRETQYF. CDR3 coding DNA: TGTGCCAGCACACAGGGAAGGGAGACCCAGTACTTC.

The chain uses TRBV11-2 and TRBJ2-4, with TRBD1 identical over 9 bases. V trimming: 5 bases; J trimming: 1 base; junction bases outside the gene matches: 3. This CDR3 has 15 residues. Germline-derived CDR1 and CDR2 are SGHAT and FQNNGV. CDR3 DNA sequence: TGTGCCAGCAGCGGAGGGACAGGGGCCAAAAACATTCAGTACTTC. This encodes CASSGGTGAKNIQYF.

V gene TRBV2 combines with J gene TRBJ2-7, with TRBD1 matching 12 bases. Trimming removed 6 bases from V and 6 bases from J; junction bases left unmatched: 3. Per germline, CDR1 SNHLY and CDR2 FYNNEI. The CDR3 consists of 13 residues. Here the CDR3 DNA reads TGTGCCAGCAGGGGACAGGGGGCCTCCGAGCAGTACTTC. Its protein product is CASRGQGASEQYF.

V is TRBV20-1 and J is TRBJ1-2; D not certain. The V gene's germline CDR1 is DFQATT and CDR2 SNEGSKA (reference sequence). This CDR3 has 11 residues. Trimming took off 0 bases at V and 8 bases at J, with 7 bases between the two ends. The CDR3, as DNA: TGCAGTGCTAGAGATCGGTGGGGCTACACCTTC. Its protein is CSARDRWGYTF.

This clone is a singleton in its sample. CDR3 sequence (DNA): TGCGCCAGCAGTCAATCAGGGCCTGAGGATAGGGGCCACTCTGGAAACACCATATATTTT. It encodes CASSQSGPEDRGHSGNTIYF. V is TRBV23-1 and J is TRBJ1-3; D may be TRBD1 (5 bases). TRBV23-1 is classed as an ORF, of uncertain function. The CDR3 extends over 20 amino acids. Trimming left V 0 bases short and J 0 bases short, with 21 bases between.

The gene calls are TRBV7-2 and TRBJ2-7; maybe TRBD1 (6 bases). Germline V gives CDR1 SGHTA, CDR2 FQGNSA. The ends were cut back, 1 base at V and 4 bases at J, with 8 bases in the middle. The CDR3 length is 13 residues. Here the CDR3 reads CASSLGTEYEQYF. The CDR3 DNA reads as TGTGCCAGCAGCTTAGGGACAGAGTACGAGCAGTACTTC.

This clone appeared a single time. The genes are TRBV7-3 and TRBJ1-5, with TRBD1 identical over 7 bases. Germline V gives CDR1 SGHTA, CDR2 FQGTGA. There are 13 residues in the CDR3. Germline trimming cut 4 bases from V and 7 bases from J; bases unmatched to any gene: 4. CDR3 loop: CASSWTGGQPQHF. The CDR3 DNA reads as TGTGCCAGCAGCTGGACAGGAGGGCAGCCCCAGCATTTT.

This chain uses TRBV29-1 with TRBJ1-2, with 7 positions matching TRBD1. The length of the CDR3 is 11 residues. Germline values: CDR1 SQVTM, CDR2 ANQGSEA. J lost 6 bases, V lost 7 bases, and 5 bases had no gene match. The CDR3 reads CSADRANGYTF. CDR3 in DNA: TGCAGCGCTGACAGGGCAAATGGCTACACCTTC.

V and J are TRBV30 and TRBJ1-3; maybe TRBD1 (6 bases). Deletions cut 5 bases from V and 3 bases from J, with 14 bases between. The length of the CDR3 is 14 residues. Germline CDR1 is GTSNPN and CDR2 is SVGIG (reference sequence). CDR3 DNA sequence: TGTGCCTGGCGAATCCGGGACATTGGAAACACCATATATTTT. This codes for CAWRIRDIGNTIYF. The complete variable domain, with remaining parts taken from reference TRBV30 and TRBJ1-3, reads SQTIHQWPATLVQPVGSPLSLECTVEGTSNPNLYWYRQAAGRGLQLLFYSVGIGQISSEVPQNLSASRPQDRQFILSSKKLLLSDSGFYLCAWRIRDIGNTIYFGEGSWLTVV.

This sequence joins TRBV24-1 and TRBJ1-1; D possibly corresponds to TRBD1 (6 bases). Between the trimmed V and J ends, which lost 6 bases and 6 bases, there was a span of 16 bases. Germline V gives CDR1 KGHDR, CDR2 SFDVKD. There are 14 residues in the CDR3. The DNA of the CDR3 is TGTGCCACCAGTACCAGGGGCGGTAACTCTGAAGCTTTCTTT. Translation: CATSTRGGNSEAFF.

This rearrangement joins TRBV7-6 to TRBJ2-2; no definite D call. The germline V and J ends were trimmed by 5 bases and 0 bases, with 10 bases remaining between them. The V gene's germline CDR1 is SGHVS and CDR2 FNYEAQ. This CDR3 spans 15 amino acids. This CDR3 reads CASSPVSPNTGELFF. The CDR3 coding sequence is TGTGCCAGCAGCCCGGTGTCCCCGAACACCGGGGAGCTGTTTTTT.

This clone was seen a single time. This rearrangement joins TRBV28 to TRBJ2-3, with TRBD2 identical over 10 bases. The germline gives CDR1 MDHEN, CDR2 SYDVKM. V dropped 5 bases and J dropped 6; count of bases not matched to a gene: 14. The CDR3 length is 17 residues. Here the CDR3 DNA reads TGTGCCAGCAGTCCATCGACCAGCGGGAGGGCATGGGATACGCAGTATTTT. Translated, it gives CASSPSTSGRAWDTQYF.

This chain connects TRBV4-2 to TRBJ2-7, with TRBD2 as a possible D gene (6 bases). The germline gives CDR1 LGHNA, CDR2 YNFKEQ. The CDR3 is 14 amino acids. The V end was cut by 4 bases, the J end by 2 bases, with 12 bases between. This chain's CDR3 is CASSPGTDTYEQYF. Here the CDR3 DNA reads TGTGCCAGCAGCCCCGGGACTGATACCTACGAGCAGTACTTC.

The CDR3: CASSRAGNTDTQYF. As DNA, the CDR3 is TGTGCCAGCAGCCGAGCGGGAAACACAGATACGCAGTATTTT. The rearrangement uses TRBV7-9 and TRBJ2-3; 7 positions match TRBD2. The CDR3 loop spans 14 amino acids. J gave up 2 bases and V 5 bases, and 4 bases lay outside the gene matches. Germline CDR1 is SEHNR and CDR2 is FQNEAQ (reference sequence).

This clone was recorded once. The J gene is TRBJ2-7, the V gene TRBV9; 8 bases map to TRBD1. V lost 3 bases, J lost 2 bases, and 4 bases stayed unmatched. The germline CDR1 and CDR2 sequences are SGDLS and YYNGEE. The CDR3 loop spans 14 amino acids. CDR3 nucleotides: TGTGCCAGCAGCGGACAGGGGTCCCCCTACGAGCAGTACTTC. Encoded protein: CASSGQGSPYEQYF.

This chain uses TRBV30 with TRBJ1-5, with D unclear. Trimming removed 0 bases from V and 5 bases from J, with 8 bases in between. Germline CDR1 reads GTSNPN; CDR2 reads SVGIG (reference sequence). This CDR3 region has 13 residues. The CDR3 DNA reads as TGTGCCTGGAGTGTACAAACAGATCAGCCCCAGCATTTT. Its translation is CAWSVQTDQPQHF.

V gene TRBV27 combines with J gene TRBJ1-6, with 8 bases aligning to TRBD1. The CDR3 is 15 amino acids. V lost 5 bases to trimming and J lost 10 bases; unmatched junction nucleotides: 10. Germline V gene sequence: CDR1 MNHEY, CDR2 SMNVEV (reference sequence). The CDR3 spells CASSPDRTGNSPLHF. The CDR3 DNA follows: TGTGCCAGCAGTCCTGACCGGACAGGGAACTCACCCCTCCACTTT.

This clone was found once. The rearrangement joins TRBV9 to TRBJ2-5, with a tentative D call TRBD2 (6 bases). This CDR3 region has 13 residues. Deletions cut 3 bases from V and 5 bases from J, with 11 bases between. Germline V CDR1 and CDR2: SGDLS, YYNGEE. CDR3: CASSGRDRETQYF. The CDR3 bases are TGTGCCAGCAGCGGGCGGGATCGGGAGACCCAGTACTTC. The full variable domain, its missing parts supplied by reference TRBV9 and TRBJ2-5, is DSGVTQTPKHLITATGQRVTLRCSPRSGDLSVYWYQQSLDQGLQFLIQYYNGEERAKGNILERFSAQQFPDLHSELNLSSLELGDSALYFCASSGRDRETQYFGPGTRLLVL.

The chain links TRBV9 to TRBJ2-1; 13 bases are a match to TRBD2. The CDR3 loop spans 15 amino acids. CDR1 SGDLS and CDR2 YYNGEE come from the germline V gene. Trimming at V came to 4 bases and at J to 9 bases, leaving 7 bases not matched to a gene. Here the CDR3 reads CASSPRTSGRLEQFF. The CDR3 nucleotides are TGTGCCAGCAGCCCTCGGACTAGCGGGAGACTTGAGCAGTTCTTC. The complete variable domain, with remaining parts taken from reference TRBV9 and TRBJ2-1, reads DSGVTQTPKHLITATGQRVTLRCSPRSGDLSVYWYQQSLDQGLQFLIQYYNGEERAKGNILERFSAQQFPDLHSELNLSSLELGDSALYFCASSPRTSGRLEQFFGPGTRLTVL.

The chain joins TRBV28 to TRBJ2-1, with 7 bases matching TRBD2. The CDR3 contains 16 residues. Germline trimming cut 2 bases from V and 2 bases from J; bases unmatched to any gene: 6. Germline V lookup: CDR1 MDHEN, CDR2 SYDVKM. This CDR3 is CASSLERGGAYNEQFF. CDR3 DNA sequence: TGTGCCAGCAGTTTAGAGAGGGGAGGGGCCTACAATGAGCAGTTCTTC.